What follows is one TCR beta chain and its context. Antigen: not known. The data were taken from a study of cytomegalovirus exposure and HLA in healthy donors. Study context: A prior analysis found about 110 million unique TCR beta sequences from roughly 180 million T cells. Study outcomes and limitations: Confirmation was obtained in vitro that three CMV-associated chains are specific for CMV antigens. When a later analysis compared HLA-associated TCR beta chains with equally common others, the HLA-associated chains turned out to be more clonally expanded and to have lower generation probabilities.

With 7 bases removed from V and 4 bases from J, the gap between germline ends came to 7 bases. The CDR3 totals 11 residues. The germline V gene has CDR1 MNHEY and CDR2 SVGAGI. In the PCR, 60 Vbeta and 13 Jbeta primers were used. Generated by immunoSEQ multiplex PCR, the TCRdb table keeps only in-frame clones and is missing some. The sample carries about 160,000 clones, roughly three quarters recorded once. The chain joins TRBV6-5 to TRBJ1-1; D not resolved. This sequence was found in a man in his fifties or sixties in good health and CMV-seronegative. Sequencing used PBMCs. CDR3 coding DNA: TGTGCCAGCATCTCCCCCACTGAAGCTTTCTTT. Translating gives CASISPTEAFF.